The present T cell receptor beta chain was sequenced within a study of CD8+ T cells in alopecia areata. Samples from alopecia areata patients were lesional scalp punch biopsies and peripheral blood. RNA extraction and reverse transcription yielded cDNA as sequencing template. Profiling relied on immunoSEQ multiplex PCR, and the TCRdb table lists in-frame clones only, not all of them. The data show approximately 89,000 clones, with just over 50% seen just once and roughly 5.6% held by the top ten. Germline assignment: CDR1 SGHRS and CDR2 YFSETQ. This CDR3 region has 15 residues. With 0 bases clipped from V and 5 bases from J, the junction kept 5 bases outside the gene matches. This clone has just a few counts.

V usage is TRBV5-1 and J usage is TRBJ2-7, with TRBD2 matching 10 bases. Sequences were obtained from NKG2D-high CD8+ T cells sorted from blood. This TCR came from a human donor with alopecia areata. This CDR3 reads CASSLAASGGNEQYF. The DNA of the CDR3 is TGCGCCAGCAGCTTGGCGGCTAGCGGGGGCAACGAGCAGTACTTC.